The rows below give T cell receptor beta chains drawn from one sample of a study of blood T cell repertoires in COVID-19. TCRdb's copy holds only in-frame clones and misses some; the assay was immunoSEQ multiplex PCR. This table holds tens of thousands of clones, roughly 87% found once. The sample was peripheral blood. The receptors were sampled from a man aged 40-49 years with COVID-19, enrolled during active disease. CDR3s include the opening cysteine and the closing phenylalanine or tryptophan. A D gene is named only where the DNA matches it firmly. Only some rows state a clone size, as once, few, many or a class for expanded clones.

d_call	clone_size	v_call	j_call	cdr3_aa	cdr3_nt
TRBD2	-	TRBV3-1/TRBV3-2	TRBJ2-7	CASRPGLAGEEYF	TGTGCCAGCAGGCCGGGACTAGCGGGAGAGGAGTACTTC
-	-	TRBV2	TRBJ1-2	CASISEGVQTEGYTF	TGTGCCAGCATCTCCGAGGGGGTACAAACGGAGGGCTACACCTTC
-	-	TRBV24-1	TRBJ2-7	CATSETQGSEQYF	TGTGCCACCAGTGAGACACAGGGATCCGAGCAGTACTTC
-	-	TRBV2	TRBJ2-6	CASSLAGVSGANVLTF	TGTGCCAGCAGTTTGGCAGGTGTTTCTGGGGCCAACGTCCTGACTTTC
TRBD2	-	TRBV27	TRBJ2-3	CASSSPLAGTDTQYF	TGTGCCAGCAGTTCCCCCTTAGCGGGGACAGATACGCAGTATTTT
TRBD2	-	TRBV11-3	TRBJ2-7	CASSLEAGDSEQYF	TGTGCCAGCAGCTTAGAAGCGGGAGACTCCGAGCAGTACTTC
-	-	TRBV30	TRBJ1-3	CAWSPGSYSGNTIYF	TGTGCCTGGAGTCCCGGGTCTTACTCTGGAAACACCATATATTTT
-	-	TRBV19	TRBJ1-3	CASSQGKGSGNTIYF	TGTGCCAGTAGTCAGGGGAAGGGCTCTGGAAACACCATATATTTT
TRBD1	-	TRBV19	TRBJ1-2	CASSVRDRDYGYTF	TGTGCCAGTAGTGTCCGGGACAGGGACTATGGCTACACCTTC
TRBD1	-	TRBV11-2	TRBJ2-5	CASSQPGQGQETQYF	TGTGCCAGCAGTCAACCGGGACAGGGACAAGAGACCCAGTACTTC
TRBD2	-	TRBV2	TRBJ2-7	CASPERGGPGEQYF	TGTGCCAGCCCCGAGCGGGGCGGTCCGGGGGAGCAGTACTTC
-	-	TRBV2	TRBJ1-4	CASRDGTTNEKLFF	TGTGCCAGCAGAGATGGCACTACAAATGAAAAACTGTTTTTT
TRBD1	-	TRBV28	TRBJ1-2	CASSSGTDYGYTF	TGTGCCAGCAGCTCCGGGACAGACTATGGCTACACCTTC
-	-	TRBV7-3	TRBJ2-1	CASSRLGATPSREQFF	TGTGCCAGCAGCCGGCTAGGAGCGACCCCCTCGCGCGAGCAGTTCTTC
TRBD2	-	TRBV5-4	TRBJ2-3	CASSPSTSGGTDTQYF	TGTGCCAGCAGCCCTAGCACTAGCGGGGGCACAGATACGCAGTATTTT
-	-	TRBV11-1	TRBJ1-2	CASSSVQENYGYTF	TGTGCCAGCAGCTCTGTACAAGAAAACTATGGCTACACCTTC
-	few	TRBV7-2	TRBJ1-2	CASSFPRPLYGYTF	TGTGCCAGCAGCTTCCCGAGGCCTCTCTATGGCTACACCTTC
TRBD1	-	TRBV2	TRBJ1-5	CASSGGTGLDQPQHF	TGTGCCAGCAGTGGGGGGACAGGACTTGATCAGCCCCAGCATTTT
TRBD1	-	TRBV29-1	TRBJ1-1	CSVKQGLANTEAFF	TGCAGCGTCAAACAGGGGTTGGCGAATACTGAAGCTTTCTTT
-	-	TRBV6-6	TRBJ2-7	CASSYSNSFWEQYF	TGTGCCAGCAGTTACTCGAACAGTTTCTGGGAGCAGTACTTC
-	-	TRBV3-1/TRBV3-2	TRBJ2-1	CASSQSGSRYNEQFF	TGTGCCAGCAGCCAATCGGGGAGCCGCTACAATGAGCAGTTCTTC
-	-	TRBV5-1	TRBJ2-3	CASSLVQTSSTDTQYF	TGCGCCAGCAGCTTGGTACAGACCTCTAGCACAGATACGCAGTATTTT
-	-	TRBV21-1	TRBJ1-1	CASSKARDRGTYTEAFF	TGTGCCAGCAGCAAAGCGCGGGACAGGGGAACGTACACTGAAGCTTTCTTT
TRBD1	-	TRBV19	TRBJ2-7	CASSIGGQGAHEQYF	TGTGCCAGTAGTATCGGGGGACAGGGGGCCCACGAGCAGTACTTC
TRBD2	-	TRBV10-3	TRBJ2-1	CAISGDGRSSYNEQFF	TGTGCCATCAGTGGTGACGGGAGGTCCTCCTACAATGAGCAGTTCTTC
TRBD1	-	TRBV15	TRBJ2-7	CATSPLGQGANEQYF	TGTGCCACCAGCCCCTTGGGACAGGGTGCCAACGAGCAGTACTTC
-	-	TRBV18	TRBJ1-1	CASSPREIRNTEAFF	TGTGCCAGCTCACCAAGGGAGATAAGGAACACTGAAGCTTTCTTT
TRBD1	-	TRBV5-1	TRBJ1-4	CASSLGNRGIGEKLFF	TGCGCCAGCAGCTTGGGTAACAGGGGGATTGGCGAAAAACTGTTTTTT
-	-	TRBV18	TRBJ1-3	CASSANNDRPSGNTIYF	TGTGCCAGCTCAGCAAATAACGACAGGCCCTCTGGAAACACCATATATTTT
TRBD2	-	TRBV20-1	TRBJ2-4	CSASTGGGAKNIQYF	TGCAGTGCTAGTACGGGGGGAGGGGCCAAAAACATTCAGTACTTC
TRBD1	-	TRBV5-1	TRBJ2-1	CASSPRQGPGEQFF	TGCGCCAGCAGCCCGAGACAGGGGCCAGGTGAGCAGTTCTTC
-	-	TRBV10-2	TRBJ1-1	CASSESSLNTEAFF	TGCGCCAGCAGTGAGTCGAGCCTGAACACTGAAGCTTTCTTT